This TCR beta chain was captured in a study of PD-1 blockade in classical Hodgkin lymphoma. Trimming took 5 bases from V and 5 from J, leaving 17 bases between them. The V gene's germline CDR1 is SGDLS and CDR2 YYNGEE. The CDR3 runs 15 residues. The assay was immunoSEQ multiplex PCR, and TCRdb's table has in-frame clones only and misses some. Found here are about 46,000 clones, around 74% of them singletons; the top ten hold roughly 12%. Time point specified: cycle 4 day 1 (C4D1), after 6 weeks of nivolumab. The patients all showed relapse after autologous stem cell transplantation, while their brentuximab vedotin exposure varied. When best responses were assessed, they were complete response, partial response or progressive disease.

The receptor was isolated from a human donor with classical Hodgkin lymphoma. The chain has TRBV9 and TRBJ2-1; TRBD1 is a possible D gene (7 bases). The source was peripheral blood mononuclear cells (PBMCs), collected before the fourth cycle of nivolumab. DNA for the CDR3: TGTGCCAGCAGTAGTGGAGGGGGCGGAAACAATGAGCAGTTCTTC. Residues: CASSSGGGGNNEQFF.